Presented here are 23 T cell receptor beta chains from one specimen sequenced in a study of blood T cell repertoires in COVID-19. Some clones are missing from TCRdb's copy, which holds only in-frame ones; the method was immunoSEQ multiplex PCR. Of 120,000 or so clones listed, about 80% are singletons. The sequencing sample was made of peripheral blood. These receptors were collected from a man between 60 and 70 years old with active or convalescent COVID-19.

This clone showed up just once. This chain uses TRBV7-9 with TRBJ2-5; the D gene is possibly TRBD2 (5 bases). Germline V CDR1 and CDR2: SEHNR, FQNEAQ (reference sequence). This CDR3 spans 13 amino acids. V lost 5 bases, J lost 5 bases, and 12 bases lay in between. CDR3 sequence (DNA): TGTGCCAGCAGCCATGACTACCCCGAGACCCAGTACTTC. This translates into CASSHDYPETQYF.

This clone was counted once. This chain links TRBV7-2 with TRBJ2-3; TRBD2 matches 7 bases. The CDR3 covers 14 residues. J gave up 7 bases and V 2 bases, and 6 bases lay outside the gene matches. Germline assignment: CDR1 SGHTA and CDR2 FQGNSA. The CDR3 DNA is TGTGCCAGCAGCTTACGCGGGGGAGAAAATACGCAGTATTTT. Translated: CASSLRGGENTQYF.

The rearrangement uses TRBV19 and TRBJ1-2, with TRBD1 identical over 8 bases. The CDR3 contains 16 residues. The germline gives CDR1 LNHDA, CDR2 SQIVND (reference sequence). V shed 7 bases and J 2 bases; nucleotides not matched to a gene: 12. The CDR3 DNA follows: TGTGCCAGTATCCCGTCCTCGGGACAGGCGAACTATGGCTACACCTTC. The encoded protein is CASIPSSGQANYGYTF.

V is TRBV19 and J is TRBJ2-3, with D perhaps matching TRBD1 (6 bases). Germline CDR1 is LNHDA and CDR2 is SQIVND (reference sequence). Trimming pared 6 bases from V and 2 bases from J, leaving 9 bases between. This CDR3 is built from 13 residues. As DNA, the CDR3 is TGTGCCAGTAGGGACAGTTACACAGATACGCAGTATTTT. It encodes CASRDSYTDTQYF. Looking up the rest from reference TRBV19 and TRBJ2-3 gives the full variable domain: DGGITQSPKYLFRKEGQNVTLSCEQNLNHDAMYWYRQDPGQGLRLIYYSQIVNDFQKGDIAEGYSVSREKKESFPLTVTSAQKNPTAFYLCASRDSYTDTQYFGPGTRLTVL.

This clone was recorded once. V and J are TRBV15 and TRBJ2-1; possible D gene TRBD2, 5 bases. The V gene lost 0 bases and the J gene lost 7 bases, with 10 bases spanning the gap. This CDR3 has 14 residues. CDR1 is LNHNV and CDR2 is YYDKDF in the germline V gene (reference sequence). This chain's CDR3 is CATSRDLLANEQFF. In DNA, the CDR3 is TGTGCCACCAGCAGAGATTTGCTAGCTAATGAGCAGTTCTTC.

V usage is TRBV30 and J usage is TRBJ1-6; TRBD1 agrees at 10 bases. V lost 4 bases and J lost 9; bases outside the gene matches: 6. This CDR3 has 14 amino acids. Germline CDR1 is GTSNPN and CDR2 is SVGIG (reference sequence). CDR3 coding DNA: TGTGCCTGGACCGGGACAGGGGTTGGTTCACCCCTCCACTTT. This codes for CAWTGTGVGSPLHF. Using reference TRBV30 and TRBJ1-6 for the parts outside the CDR3, the full variable domain is SQTIHQWPATLVQPVGSPLSLECTVEGTSNPNLYWYRQAAGRGLQLLFYSVGIGQISSEVPQNLSASRPQDRQFILSSKKLLLSDSGFYLCAWTGTGVGSPLHFGNGTRLTVT.

This clone was counted a few times. The chain is built from TRBV11-2 and TRBJ2-1; 8 positions match TRBD2. Germline V gene sequence: CDR1 SGHAT, CDR2 FQNNGV. The CDR3 runs 15 residues. Germline trimming cut 7 bases from V and 8 bases from J; bases unmatched to any gene: 13. The CDR3, as DNA: TGTGCCAGCACCCCCCAGCGGGAGTTTTTAGATGAGCAGTTCTTC. This codes for CASTPQREFLDEQFF. Supplemented by reference TRBV11-2 and TRBJ2-1, the full variable domain reads EAGVAQSPRYKIIEKRQSVAFWCNPISGHATLYWYQQILGQGPKLLIQFQNNGVVDDSQLPKDRFSAERLKGVDSTLKIQPAKLEDSAVYLCASTPQREFLDEQFFGPGTRLTVL.

This rearrangement joins TRBV27 to TRBJ2-5; D is possibly TRBD2 (7 bases). The CDR3 loop spans 17 amino acids. Trimming shortened V by 1 base and J by 5 bases, and 20 bases separated the two germline ends. From germline, CDR1 is MNHEY and CDR2 SMNVEV (reference sequence). CDR3 sequence: CASSLYGVRGAGETQYF. The CDR3 bases are TGTGCCAGCAGTTTATATGGGGTCCGGGGGGCAGGGGAGACCCAGTACTTC.

The chain links TRBV7-2 to TRBJ2-7; the D gene is possibly TRBD2 (5 bases). V was shortened by 2 bases and J by 5 bases, with 16 bases between the two germline ends. The CDR3 extends over 15 amino acids. The germline V gene encodes CDR1 SGHTA and CDR2 FQGNSA. CDR3 DNA sequence: TGTGCCAGCAGCTTAACCAAGCGGTGGATAGACGAGCAGTACTTC. It translates to CASSLTKRWIDEQYF. The full variable domain, its missing parts supplied by reference TRBV7-2 and TRBJ2-7, is GAGVSQSPSNKVTEKGKDVELRCDPISGHTALYWYRQSLGQGLEFLIYFQGNSAPDKSGLPSDRFSAERTGGSVSTLTIQRTQQEDSAVYLCASSLTKRWIDEQYFGPGTRLTVT.

DNA of the CDR3: TGCGCCAGCAGATCAGACTTCGATACAGGGTCAGGTAATGAAAAACTGTTTTTT. It codes for CASRSDFDTGSGNEKLFF. The chain combines TRBV23-1 with TRBJ1-4; tentatively, D is TRBD1 (6 bases). TRBV23-1 is identified as an open reading frame with a role that is uncertain. CDR3 size: 18 residues. V lost 6 bases, J lost 4 bases, and 24 bases lay in between.

This clone was detected once. This rearrangement joins TRBV28 to TRBJ1-5; D may be TRBD1 (5 bases). CDR1 and CDR2 from the germline V gene are MDHEN and SYDVKM. The CDR3 is made up of 12 amino acids. The V and J ends lost 4 bases and 6 bases respectively, with 7 bases between them. This CDR3 reads CASSWTIQPQHF. In DNA form, the CDR3 reads TGTGCCAGCAGTTGGACAATTCAGCCCCAGCATTTT.

The chain couples TRBV29-1 to TRBJ2-7, with D possibly being TRBD1 (6 bases). CDR1 is SQVTM and CDR2 is ANQGSEA in the germline V gene. The CDR3 covers 13 residues. The germline V and J ends were trimmed by 3 bases and 0 bases, with 9 bases remaining between them. DNA of the CDR3: TGCAGCGTTGACTCGGACAGCTCCTACGAGCAGTACTTC. Translating it yields CSVDSDSSYEQYF.

The sample holds one count of this clone. The rearrangement links TRBV29-1 to TRBJ1-2; D uncertain. Between the trimmed V and J ends, which lost 0 bases and 2 bases, there was a span of 7 bases. The CDR3 is 13 residues long. Germline V gene lookup returns CDR1 SQVTM and CDR2 ANQGSEA. The chain's CDR3 is CSVEDPGNYGYTF. In nucleotides, the CDR3 is TGCAGCGTTGAAGATCCGGGGAACTATGGCTACACCTTC.

The CDR3 sequence: CASSTRGFGGSYNEQFF. CDR3 DNA sequence: TGTGCCAGTAGTACCCGGGGTTTCGGGGGCTCCTACAATGAGCAGTTCTTC. The gene calls are TRBV19 and TRBJ2-1; a weak D match, TRBD2 (6 bases). Trimming took off 4 bases at V and 0 bases at J, with 16 bases between the two ends. The V gene's germline CDR1 is LNHDA and CDR2 SQIVND (reference sequence). This CDR3 comprises 17 residues.

Details on this clone: Other DNA sequences within the sample encode an identical CDR3. This sequence joins TRBV18 and TRBJ2-3; a possible D gene is TRBD1 (5 bases). The ends were cut back, 2 bases at V and 4 bases at J, with 7 bases in the middle. CDR1 is KGHSH, CDR2 LQKENI, per germline. The CDR3 contains 13 residues. Here the CDR3 DNA reads TGTGCCAGCTCACCAGGGGCTGCAGATACGCAGTATTTT. It encodes CASSPGAADTQYF.

The sample holds one count of this clone. The V and J genes are TRBV7-9 and TRBJ2-3, with 7 bases matching TRBD2. Germline values: CDR1 SEHNR, CDR2 FQNEAQ (reference sequence). This CDR3 spans 14 amino acids. V shed 5 bases, J shed 2 bases, and the junction held 4 bases outside the gene matches. CDR3 sequence (DNA): TGTGCCAGCAGCCCAGCGGGGACCACAGATACGCAGTATTTT. This gives the protein CASSPAGTTDTQYF.

The CDR3 protein is CASRVGTANTEAFF. The CDR3 DNA follows: TGTGCCAGTAGGGTGGGGACAGCAAACACTGAAGCTTTCTTT. The chain is built from TRBV27 and TRBJ1-1; 7 nucleotides agree with TRBD1. V lost 9 bases to trimming and J lost 2 bases; unmatched junction nucleotides: 9. CDR1 is MNHEY, CDR2 SMNVEV, per germline (reference sequence). The CDR3 loop spans 14 amino acids.

The V and J genes are TRBV19 and TRBJ2-1; TRBD1 agrees at 7 bases. CDR1 is LNHDA, CDR2 SQIVND, per germline (reference sequence). The CDR3 is 16 amino acids. V trimming: 5 bases; J trimming: 0 bases; junction bases outside the gene matches: 7. This CDR3 reads CASSRLRGSSYNEQFF. The CDR3 DNA follows: TGTGCCAGTAGTCGCCTCAGGGGGAGCTCCTACAATGAGCAGTTCTTC. Using reference TRBV19 and TRBJ2-1 for the parts outside the CDR3, the full variable domain is DGGITQSPKYLFRKEGQNVTLSCEQNLNHDAMYWYRQDPGQGLRLIYYSQIVNDFQKGDIAEGYSVSREKKESFPLTVTSAQKNPTAFYLCASSRLRGSSYNEQFFGPGTRLTVL.

V is TRBV7-2 and J is TRBJ2-5; TRBD2 aligns across 10 bases. The CDR3 sequence is 14 residues long. CDR1 SGHTA and CDR2 FQGNSA come from the germline V gene. V shed 5 bases, J shed 5 bases, and the junction held 5 bases outside the gene matches. The chain's CDR3 is CASSILAGGETQYF. Here the CDR3 DNA reads TGTGCCAGCAGCATCTTAGCGGGAGGCGAGACCCAGTACTTC.

This clone was counted a few times. The gene calls are TRBV12-5 and TRBJ2-3, with D perhaps matching TRBD2 (6 bases). CDR1 is LGHNT and CDR2 is FRNRAP in the germline V gene. This CDR3 spans 16 amino acids. The V and J ends lost 7 bases and 1 base respectively, with 18 bases between them. The CDR3, as DNA: TGTGCTAGTGCCCCGGCCGGGGACTCTCGCACAGATACGCAGTATTTT. This sequence encodes CASAPAGDSRTDTQYF.

The chain is built from TRBV7-6 and TRBJ2-7; 9 bases line up with TRBD1. CDR3 length: 15 residues. V gave up 7 bases and J gave up 7 bases; unmatched junction bases: 14. Germline loops: CDR1 SGHVS, CDR2 FNYEAQ. The DNA of the CDR3 is TGTGCCAGCACGCCGGCTATTGGACAGGGGATTGAGCAGTACTTC. Amino acids: CASTPAIGQGIEQYF. Variable domain in full (rest from reference TRBV7-6 and TRBJ2-7): GAGVSQSPRYKVTKRGQDVALRCDPISGHVSLYWYRQALGQGPEFLTYFNYEAQQDKSGLPNDRFSAERPEGSISTLTIQRTEQRDSAMYRCASTPAIGQGIEQYFGPGTRLTVT.

The rearrangement uses TRBV6-5 and TRBJ1-2; 8 bases line up with TRBD1. Germline assignment: CDR1 MNHEY and CDR2 SVGAGI. V lost 5 bases and J lost 2; bases outside the gene matches: 7. This CDR3 is 15 amino acids long. CDR3 bases: TGTGCCAGCAGTAAGGACAGGGCGGGGAACTATGGCTACACCTTC. Translated, it gives CASSKDRAGNYGYTF.

The count of this clone is one. The J gene is TRBJ2-3, the V gene TRBV4-1, with D uncertain. The V end lost 0 bases, the J end lost 8 bases, and 12 bases lay between the germline ends. Germline V gene lookup returns CDR1 MGHRA and CDR2 YSYEKL. This CDR3 is 14 amino acids long. The CDR3: CASSQERREATQYF. Written as DNA, the CDR3 is TGCGCCAGCAGCCAAGAAAGGCGCGAGGCTACGCAGTATTTT.